The clone carrying this T cell receptor (beta chain) was recorded at least ten times. The data are from a study of CD8 T cells in ankylosing spondylitis. TCRdb re-called the 5' RACE reads with MiXCR, one entry per CDR3 protein. This table has around 150,000 distinct CDR3 sequences, 6% to 8% appearing once. The material sequenced was blood, either unsorted or a sorted T cell fraction (not recorded which). The receptor was derived from a female donor with ankylosing spondylitis or in good health (not recorded which).

In DNA form, the CDR3 reads TGTGCCAGCTCACGCTTCTCTAGCGGTGCCGAAGGGGAGACCCAGTACTTC. This translates into CASSRFSSGAEGETQYF. The gene calls are TRBV18 and TRBJ2-5, with 7 bases lining up with TRBD2. CDR1 is KGHSH and CDR2 is LQKENI in the germline V gene. J gave up 5 bases and V 4 bases, and 16 bases lay outside the gene matches. The CDR3 runs 17 residues.